Listed below are T cell receptor beta chains from one sample, sequenced in a study of cytomegalovirus exposure and HLA in healthy donors. Using immunoSEQ multiplex PCR, the repertoire was profiled, and TCRdb retains in-frame clones only, with some absent. Of over 150,000 clones listed, 80% are singletons. The material sequenced was PBMCs. The receptors were sampled from a man aged 25 to 40 in good health and CMV-seropositive. Each CDR3 is given with its conserved first and last residue. The D gene is left open where the match is weak. Expanded clones get a size class; other rows say once, few or many, or leave the size out.

V gene,D gene,J gene,clone size,CDR3 DNA,CDR3 protein
TRBV18,TRBD1,TRBJ1-2,-,TGTGCCAGCTCACCAGCGACGGGACAGGGTGGCTACACCTTC,CASSPATGQGGYTF
TRBV5-1,TRBD2,TRBJ2-1,-,TGCGCCAGCAGCTTGAGGACTAGCTCTCTTTACAATGAGCAGTTCTTC,CASSLRTSSLYNEQFF
TRBV5-8,-,TRBJ1-2,few,TGTGCCAGCAGCTTGGTTCCTCTCAGGGGCTACACCTTC,CASSLVPLRGYTF
TRBV23-1,TRBD2,TRBJ2-1,-,TGCGCCAGCACATTCTCTGGTCCGGGGACTAGGTCCTACAATGAGCAGTTCTTC,CASTFSGPGTRSYNEQFF
TRBV7-8,-,TRBJ2-7,-,TGTGCCAGCAGCCAGCAGGCGCGGGCCAGCTCCTACGAGCAGTACTTC,CASSQQARASSYEQYF
TRBV5-4,TRBD2,TRBJ2-5,-,TGTGCCAGCAGCTTAAGCGGGGGAAAAGAGACCCAGTACTTC,CASSLSGGKETQYF
TRBV27,-,TRBJ1-4,-,TGTGCCAGCAGTTTACTGGGAGAGGTCTCTGAAAAACTGTTTTTT,CASSLLGEVSEKLFF
TRBV28,-,TRBJ1-2,once,TGTGCCAGCAGTCCGGGTAACTATGGCTACACCTTC,CASSPGNYGYTF
TRBV28,TRBD1,TRBJ2-3,-,TGTGCCAGCAGTTATCAACACCGGGACAGGGGCCTTCGAGATACGCAGTATTTT,CASSYQHRDRGLRDTQYF
TRBV5-5,TRBD1,TRBJ2-7,-,TGTGCCAGCAGCCCTAGGGCCGGGACAGGGGCCTACGAGCAGTACTTC,CASSPRAGTGAYEQYF
TRBV28,TRBD2,TRBJ2-1,few,TGTGCCAGCAGTTTGCAAAAAATTTTGGGACTAGCGAGTAACAATGAGCAGTTCTTC,CASSLQKILGLASNNEQFF
TRBV6-5,-,TRBJ2-7,few,TGTGCCAGCAGGGAAGACACCTCCTACGAGCAGTACTTC,CASREDTSYEQYF
TRBV5-4,-,TRBJ2-1,-,TGTGCCAGCAGCTTGGCTTTACAAAATGAGCAGTTCTTC,CASSLALQNEQFF
TRBV4-1,-,TRBJ2-7,-,TGCGCCAGCAGCCAAGGTTTAACCCCTCCGGTCTACGAGCAGTACTTC,CASSQGLTPPVYEQYF
TRBV11-2,TRBD1,TRBJ1-3,-,TGTGCCAGCGGGCACGGACAGGGGTTTGGAAACACCATATATTTT,CASGHGQGFGNTIYF
TRBV7-9,-,TRBJ1-5,-,TGTGCCAGCAGCTTTCAGGGGCTTGATCAGCCCCAGCATTTT,CASSFQGLDQPQHF
TRBV7-9,-,TRBJ1-2,-,TGTGCCAGCAGCTTAGGTGAGAGGGTGAATGGCTACACCTTC,CASSLGERVNGYTF
TRBV7-9,TRBD1,TRBJ2-7,few,TGTGCCAGCAGCGAATCAGACAGGGGGCGTGAGCAGTACTTC,CASSESDRGREQYF
TRBV28,-,TRBJ1-2,-,TGTGCCAGCAGTCCATACCTCAGGGCGGCTACTAACTATGGCTACACCTTC,CASSPYLRAATNYGYTF
TRBV28,TRBD2,TRBJ2-7,few,TGTGCCAGCAGTTCCAGACTTTGGCGGGGGTACGAGCAGTACTTC,CASSSRLWRGYEQYF
TRBV5-6,TRBD1,TRBJ2-2,-,TGTGCCAGCAGCATAGGACAGGGGAACACCGGGGAGCTGTTTTTT,CASSIGQGNTGELFF
TRBV7-8,TRBD1,TRBJ1-4,few,TGTGCCAGCAGCCCAAAGCAACTTCTTACAGGGGCAACTAATGAAAAACTGTTTTTT,CASSPKQLLTGATNEKLFF
TRBV5-1,TRBD1,TRBJ1-4,-,TGCGCCAGCAGCATAGGACAGGGGGCGAGAGGGCAAAAACTGTTTTTT,CASSIGQGARGQKLFF
TRBV7-3,-,TRBJ1-1,-,TGTGCCAGCAGCTTTCAGGAGAACACTGAAGCTTTCTTT,CASSFQENTEAFF
TRBV9,TRBD1,TRBJ2-7,-,TGTGCCAGCAGCGTAGCCCCCCGAGGGGGCTGGAACGAGCAGTACTTC,CASSVAPRGGWNEQYF
TRBV5-8,-,TRBJ2-5,-,TGTGCCAGCAGCTTGGGACAGCTCCAAGAGACCCAGTACTTC,CASSLGQLQETQYF
TRBV28,TRBD2,TRBJ2-2,-,TGTGCCAGCAGGACCGACCTGGGGCGGGAGGGCCTCGGCGGGGAGCTGTTTTTT,CASRTDLGREGLGGELFF
TRBV18,-,TRBJ2-1,-,TGTGCCAGCTCGCGATTGGGGGGACGCAATGAGCAGTTCTTC,CASSRLGGRNEQFF
TRBV5-1,TRBD1,TRBJ2-7,-,TGCGCCAGCACCTACGGGACAGGGTCCTACGAGCAGTACTTC,CASTYGTGSYEQYF
TRBV11-2,TRBD1,TRBJ2-3,-,TGTGCCAGCAGCTCCGGGACAGGGGGCACAGATACGCAGTATTTT,CASSSGTGGTDTQYF
TRBV10-2,TRBD1,TRBJ1-1,-,TGCGCCAGCCACAGGGGGCTAGGAACTGAAGCTTTCTTT,CASHRGLGTEAFF
TRBV6-1,-,TRBJ1-5,-,TGTGCCAGCAGTGAAGTAGGGAGGGGTAATCAGCCCCAGCATTTT,CASSEVGRGNQPQHF
TRBV9,TRBD1,TRBJ2-5,-,TGTGCCAGCAGCGTAGGAGGGGGCTTCCAAGAGACCCAGTACTTC,CASSVGGGFQETQYF
TRBV27,-,TRBJ1-2,-,TGTGCCAGCAGTTCCGACAGCACTAACTATGGCTACACCTTC,CASSSDSTNYGYTF
TRBV10-3,TRBD1,TRBJ2-7,-,TGTGCCATCAGTGATGGGACAGGGGCCTCCTACGAGCAGTACTTC,CAISDGTGASYEQYF
TRBV27,-,TRBJ2-1,-,TGTGCCAGCAGTTTCATAGCCGACCCGAGCTACAATGAGCAGTTCTTC,CASSFIADPSYNEQFF
TRBV2,-,TRBJ2-2,-,TGTGCCAGCAGTCGACTAGTTTCTGGGGAGCTGTTTTTT,CASSRLVSGELFF
TRBV14,-,TRBJ2-7,-,TGTGCCAGCAGCCAAGATACCTACGAGCAGTACTTC,CASSQDTYEQYF
TRBV2,-,TRBJ2-7,-,TGTGCCAGCAGTGTCGCAGGGGAATCCTACGAGCAGTACTTC,CASSVAGESYEQYF
TRBV11-3,-,TRBJ2-1,-,TGTGCCAGCAGCCTTTACAGTGGACTGAGCAATGAGCAGTTCTTC,CASSLYSGLSNEQFF
TRBV5-1,-,TRBJ2-5,once,TGCGCCAGCAGACCGCAGGGGCAGCAAGAGACCCAGTACTTC,CASRPQGQQETQYF
TRBV6-6,-,TRBJ1-1,-,TGTGCCAGCAGAACAGGGAACACTGAAGCTTTCTTT,CASRTGNTEAFF
TRBV28,-,TRBJ2-7,-,TGTGCCAGCAGTCTAGGACAGCTCTACGAGCAGTACTTC,CASSLGQLYEQYF